This T cell receptor beta chain was retrieved from a study of T cell responses to AZD1222 COVID-19 vaccine (dated by TCRdb to about 2021). Turning to the overall study: AZD1222 recipients with second doses at about 4 weeks or about 12 weeks were pooled, because spike-specific TCR depth and breadth did not differ between schedules. TCR sequencing covered over 230 trial participants: 200 to 210 given two doses of AZD1222 and about 26 given two doses of MenACWY control vaccine. Trial participants were enrolled into age subgroups of 18-55, 56-69 and 70-plus years, which contained 148, 28 and 57 TCR-sequenced participants, respectively. Findings and caveats that apply to the study as a whole: Reportedly, close to half of the unique spike-specific TCRs recognized epitopes lying outside the regions that are mutated in the B.1.351 and B.1.1.7 variants. The 56-69-year group was small, and its depth increase did not reach significance, likely because of low power. Only five to seven AZD1222 recipients were SARS-CoV-2 seropositive at baseline, limiting conclusions about previously exposed vaccinees. After two AZD1222 doses, both the breadth and the depth of spike-specific TCRs were significantly higher than at day 0 and than in MenACWY recipients. Participants were mostly white British, with more females than males. The authors suggested clonal diversity may have been underestimated. The whole spike protein was spanned by vaccine-associated CD4 TCRs, and dominant responses were seen in regions 160-218 and 743-854. Because no day 14 peak-response samples were available, the repertoires could be characterized only after the peak T cell response.

Clipping removes 6 bases from V and 4 bases from J, with 14 as the unmatched junction base count. Inclusive of the bounding cysteine and phenylalanine, the CDR3 is 17 residues long. Kept here is only the CDR3 DNA, which spans 51 bases and is read in frame from base 1. For CDR1 and CDR2, the germline V gene lists SGHVS and FQNEAQ. Regarding this clone: Its antigen target is currently unknown. Base qualities were left out, and no much larger clone turns up one base away.

The CDR3 regions of human TCRbeta chains were analyzed by immunosequencing. For the original study's pipeline: TCRs in the repertoires were compared against a reference library of SARS-CoV-2-specific TCRs that had been generated with the MIRA antigen-specificity platform. Breadth was defined as the fraction of unique TCRs that were SARS-CoV-2-associated. Depth was defined as the fraction of total T cells that were SARS-CoV-2-associated. Each spike-specific TCR was assigned to its reactive spike region and to a CD4 or CD8 class using the MIRA data. Log10-transformed breadth and depth values were compared by one-way ANOVA with Sidak's multiple comparisons tests. TCRdb obtained this table from immuneACCESS and retained in-frame rearrangements with V and J assigned. These tables miss some clones; where compared with another copy, unresolved V genes account for less than half of the shortfall, and the remainder is unexplained. The D gene and trimming were derived from the DNA, and the V and J assignments and clone size from that table. The sample contains roughly 100,000 clones, roughly 91% of them found a single time. Of the sample, 45% is held by the ten largest clones.

This sample's time point label indicates: baseline before first vaccination. Samples from vaccinated people were obtained from the UK trials COV001 and COV002, which included a single-blind randomized controlled phase 2/3 trial of AZD1222 (ChAdOx1 nCoV-19) in healthy adults. For TCRbeta chain sequencing, PBMC samples from trial participants were taken at day 0 and at day 28 after the second dose. Recombination connected TRBV7-8 to TRBJ2-7; 11 junctional bases match TRBD1. This sequence originates from an adult in good health. The sample here was peripheral blood, taken on day 0 of AZD1222 vaccination. At the DNA level, the sequence is TGTGCCAGCAGTTCCAATCTTCCGGGACAGGGGGTTTACGAGCAGTACTTC. It encodes CASSSNLPGQGVYEQYF.